The text below deals with one T cell receptor (beta chain). One entry per CDR3 protein results from TCRdb running MiXCR on the 5' RACE reads. This table has hundreds of thousands of distinct CDR3 sequences, 7.5% to 9.5% appearing once. Trimming pared 0 bases from V and 1 base from J, leaving 10 bases between. The CDR3 totals 16 residues. Germline lookup yields CDR1 SGHRS and CDR2 YFSETQ. This sample is drawn from a study of T cells after yellow fever vaccination. This receptor was obtained from a man younger than 35 who received the YFV17D yellow fever vaccine. The specimen was CD4+ T cells sorted from PBMCs, collected 5 days after the yellow fever booster vaccination. The rearrangement joins TRBV5-1 to TRBJ2-2, with D perhaps assigned TRBD1 or TRBD2 (5 bases each). The CDR3 loop is CASSLVPGQNTGELFF. Here the CDR3 DNA reads TGCGCCAGCAGCTTGGTACCGGGGCAGAACACCGGGGAGCTGTTTTTT.